Following are 17 T cell receptor beta chains from one sample sequenced in a study of cytomegalovirus exposure and HLA in healthy donors (dated by TCRdb to 2016 to 2017). Library prep was done by the immunoSEQ multiplex PCR assay. The multiplex PCR relied on a mix of 60 forward primers for TCR Vbeta segments and 13 reverse primers for TCR Jbeta segments. TCRdb took this table from immuneACCESS and kept in-frame rearrangements with V and J called. Such tables lack part of the clones; where checked against another copy, unresolved V genes explain under half of the gap, and the rest is unexplained. The sample yields 100,000 to 150,000 clones; approximately 78% were counted once. The ten largest clonotypes hold about 3.5% of the sample. The sequencing input was PBMCs. These receptors all come from a man between 40 and 49 years old in good health and CMV-seronegative.

This clone was seen once. The chain uses TRBV6-6 and TRBJ1-4; unclear D gene. The germline CDR1 and CDR2 sequences are MNHNY and SVGAGI (reference sequence). This CDR3 comprises 11 residues. V was pared by 6 bases and J by 7 bases, with 6 bases between. CDR3 amino acids: CASSRLEKLFF. The CDR3 DNA reads TGTGCCAGCAGCCGTCTTGAAAAACTGTTTTTT.

The chain has TRBV7-9 and TRBJ1-1; 7 nucleotides align to TRBD1. In germline, CDR1 is SEHNR, CDR2 FQNEAQ (reference sequence). The CDR3 covers 14 residues. V gave up 4 bases and J gave up 6 bases; unmatched junction bases: 8. As DNA, the CDR3 is TGTGCCAGCAGCTCCACCCAGGGGGTGGCTGAAGCTTTCTTT. Residues: CASSSTQGVAEAFF.

The chain links TRBV4-3 to TRBJ2-2, with no clear D. This CDR3 region has 16 residues. Trimming removed 0 bases from V and 3 bases from J, with 11 bases in between. From germline, CDR1 is LGHNA and CDR2 YSLEER. CDR3 coding DNA: TGCGCCAGCAGCCAAGATTATGCCCGGGACACCGGGGAGCTGTTTTTT. This codes for CASSQDYARDTGELFF.

This clone has a single count. The V call is TRBV5-1, the J call TRBJ2-3; D is possibly TRBD1 (6 bases). The ends were cut back, 4 bases at V and 0 bases at J, with 15 bases in the middle. The CDR3 length is 16 residues. Germline CDR1 SGHRS, CDR2 YFSETQ. For the CDR3, the DNA is TGCGCCAGCAGCAAAGCAGGGGCCGATAGCACAGATACGCAGTATTTT. This gives the protein CASSKAGADSTDTQYF.

The chain links TRBV6-5 to TRBJ1-2; TRBD1 is a possible D gene (5 bases). Between the trimmed V and J ends, which lost 5 bases and 4 bases, there was a span of 11 bases. The CDR3 consists of 13 residues. Germline values: CDR1 MNHEY, CDR2 SVGAGI. The CDR3 is CASSGRDSYGYTF. In DNA, the CDR3 is TGTGCCAGCAGTGGAAGAGACAGCTATGGCTACACCTTC.

This clone was counted only a few times. V gene TRBV6-5 combines with J gene TRBJ1-2; 7 positions match TRBD1. The CDR3 totals 14 residues. Per the germline V gene, CDR1 is MNHEY and CDR2 is SVGAGI. V lost 0 bases and J lost 8; bases outside the gene matches: 6. The CDR3 nucleotides are TGTGCCAGCAGTTACTCGACAACAGGGGAGGGCTACACCTTC. As protein: CASSYSTTGEGYTF.

V usage is TRBV11-2 and J usage is TRBJ2-5, with D tentatively TRBD1 (6 bases). Germline CDR1 and CDR2: SGHAT and FQNNGV. CDR3 length equals 15 residues. The germline V and J ends were trimmed by 4 bases and 7 bases, with 19 bases remaining between them. The CDR3 is CASSWTATQISTQYF. Written as DNA, the CDR3 is TGTGCCAGCAGCTGGACAGCCACCCAAATTTCGACCCAGTACTTC.

This rearrangement joins TRBV10-3 to TRBJ1-1; 7 nucleotides align to TRBD1. The trim removed 6 bases at V and 0 bases at J, leaving 1 base unmatched. CDR1 ENHRY and CDR2 SYGVKD come from the germline V gene. CDR3 length: 13 residues. CDR3 region: CAISTGVNTEAFF. The CDR3 DNA reads as TGTGCCATCAGCACAGGGGTGAACACTGAAGCTTTCTTT.

V and J are TRBV19 and TRBJ2-2, with D tentatively TRBD2 (7 bases). This CDR3 spans 16 amino acids. CDR1 and CDR2 from the germline V gene are LNHDA and SQIVND (reference sequence). V lost 5 bases to trimming and J lost 3 bases, with 16 bases between them. CDR3 sequence (DNA): TGTGCCAGTAGTTCCCTAGGGGGGGCTTACACCGGGGAGCTGTTTTTT. It yields the protein CASSSLGGAYTGELFF. The whole variable domain, filled in from reference TRBV19 and TRBJ2-2, reads DGGITQSPKYLFRKEGQNVTLSCEQNLNHDAMYWYRQDPGQGLRLIYYSQIVNDFQKGDIAEGYSVSREKKESFPLTVTSAQKNPTAFYLCASSSLGGAYTGELFFGEGSRLTVL.

This chain joins TRBV29-1 and TRBJ1-4; D call uncertain. Trimming took off 2 bases at V and 8 bases at J, with 15 bases between the two ends. This CDR3 comprises 14 residues. Germline V lookup: CDR1 SQVTM, CDR2 ANQGSEA. The CDR3 coding sequence is TGCAGCGTTGAACTGAGTCAGGCAACAGAAAAACTGTTTTTT. As protein: CSVELSQATEKLFF.

The chain has TRBV7-3 and TRBJ1-1; D gene ambiguous. V lost 6 bases to trimming and J lost 5 bases, with 10 bases between them. Germline CDR1 and CDR2: SGHTA and FQGTGA. This CDR3 has 12 amino acids. In DNA form, the CDR3 reads TGTGCCAGCAGGGGCTCGGGAACTGAAGCTTTCTTT. This codes for CASRGSGTEAFF.

The chain combines TRBV4-3 with TRBJ1-3, with D unclear. The CDR3 has 17 amino acids. V lost 1 base to trimming and J lost 0 bases, with 13 bases between them. Germline V gene data show CDR1 as LGHNA and CDR2 as YSLEER. The CDR3 loop is CASSQVATAGSGNTIYF. CDR3 sequence (DNA): TGCGCCAGCAGCCAAGTGGCGACTGCGGGCTCTGGAAACACCATATATTTT.

This clone has a single count. The chain links TRBV19 to TRBJ1-1; possibly TRBD1 for D (6 bases). CDR3 length: 12 amino acids. Germline CDR1 and CDR2: LNHDA and SQIVND (reference sequence). Trimming took 7 bases from V and 11 from J, leaving 17 bases between them. The CDR3 DNA is TGTGCCAGTAATGCAGGGGCGGGAGAGGCTTTCTTT. It is translated as CASNAGAGEAFF.

CDR3 residues: CASSSQGLGSYEQYF. The CDR3 DNA reads TGTGCCAGCAGTTCCCAGGGGCTAGGCTCCTACGAGCAGTACTTC. The V gene is TRBV27, the J gene TRBJ2-7, with D possibly TRBD1 on 6 matching bases. V was cut by 4 bases and J by 0 bases, with 13 bases left in between. CDR3 length equals 15 residues. In germline, CDR1 is MNHEY, CDR2 SMNVEV (reference sequence).

V usage is TRBV5-1 and J usage is TRBJ2-2, with 10 bases that match TRBD2. Germline V gene lookup returns CDR1 SGHRS and CDR2 YFSETQ. V shed 1 base, J shed 0 bases, and the junction held 6 bases outside the gene matches. The CDR3 loop spans 18 amino acids. In nucleotides, the CDR3 is TGCGCCAGCAGCTTGAGAGCTAGCGGGGGAACGAACACCGGGGAGCTGTTTTTT. It encodes CASSLRASGGTNTGELFF.

The gene calls are TRBV7-3 and TRBJ2-3; tentatively, D is TRBD1 (5 bases). This CDR3 spans 15 amino acids. Germline V CDR1 and CDR2: SGHTA, FQGTGA. V was pared by 0 bases and J by 4 bases, with 11 bases between. As DNA, the CDR3 is TGTGCCAGCAGCTTAACAGGGGCGATACCAGATACGCAGTATTTT. Translating gives CASSLTGAIPDTQYF.

This clone turned up a few times. The chain employs TRBV4-2 and TRBJ2-2, with D possibly matching TRBD1 (6 bases). The CDR3 length is 17 residues. Germline V lookup: CDR1 LGHNA, CDR2 YNFKEQ. V lost 0 bases, J lost 5 bases, and 16 bases lay in between. The CDR3 DNA reads as TGTGCCAGCAGCCAAGATCTACAGGGAATAGGGACCGGGGAGCTGTTTTTT. Its protein product is CASSQDLQGIGTGELFF.